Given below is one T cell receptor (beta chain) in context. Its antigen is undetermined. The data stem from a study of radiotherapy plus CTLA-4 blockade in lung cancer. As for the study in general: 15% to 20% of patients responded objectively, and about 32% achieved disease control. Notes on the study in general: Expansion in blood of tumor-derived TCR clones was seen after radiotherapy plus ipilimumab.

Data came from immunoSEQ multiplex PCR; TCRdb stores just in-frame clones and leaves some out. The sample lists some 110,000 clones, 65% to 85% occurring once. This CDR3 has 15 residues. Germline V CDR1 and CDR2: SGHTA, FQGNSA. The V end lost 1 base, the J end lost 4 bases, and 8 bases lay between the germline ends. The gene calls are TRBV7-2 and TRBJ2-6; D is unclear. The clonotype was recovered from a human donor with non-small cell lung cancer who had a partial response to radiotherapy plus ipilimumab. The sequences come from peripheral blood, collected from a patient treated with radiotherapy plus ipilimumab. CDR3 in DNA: TGTGCCAGCAGCTTAGTATCCTCGGGGGCCAACGTCCTGACTTTC. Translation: CASSLVSSGANVLTF.